This TCR beta chain originates from a study of T-cell memory formation after mild COVID-19. Study context: TCR clusters were mostly donor specific.

This clonotype was recorded a few times. Its antigen is not identified. Study-level findings and limits: Pre-infection memory harbored some responding clones, suggesting cross-reactive memory joined. The main location of contracting CD4+ clones was CM and EM, and that of contracting CD8+ clones was EMRA.

Unmatched junction bases numbered 6, after V lost 0 bases and J lost 3 bases. CDR3 length: 16 residues. Germline CDR1 is SGHRS and CDR2 is YFSETQ. The 5'RACE method, run with constant-segment primers, produced TCR alpha and TCR beta cDNA libraries (carrying sample barcodes and UMIs). A single record per CDR3 protein comes from TCRdb applying MiXCR to the 5' RACE reads. This sample has hundreds of thousands of distinct CDR3 sequences, with approximately 29% found just once. This sequence joins TRBV5-1 and TRBJ2-4; 7 bases are a match to TRBD1. This sequence was found in an adult woman who had mild COVID-19 (a few samples of this study predate the infection). Cell type and time point are not known. The sample taken for sequencing was PBMCs or a T cell subset sorted from them (not recorded which). The chain's CDR3 is CASSLAGDSLKNIQYF. For the CDR3, the DNA is TGCGCCAGCAGCTTGGCCGGGGACAGCCTCAAAAACATTCAGTACTTC.